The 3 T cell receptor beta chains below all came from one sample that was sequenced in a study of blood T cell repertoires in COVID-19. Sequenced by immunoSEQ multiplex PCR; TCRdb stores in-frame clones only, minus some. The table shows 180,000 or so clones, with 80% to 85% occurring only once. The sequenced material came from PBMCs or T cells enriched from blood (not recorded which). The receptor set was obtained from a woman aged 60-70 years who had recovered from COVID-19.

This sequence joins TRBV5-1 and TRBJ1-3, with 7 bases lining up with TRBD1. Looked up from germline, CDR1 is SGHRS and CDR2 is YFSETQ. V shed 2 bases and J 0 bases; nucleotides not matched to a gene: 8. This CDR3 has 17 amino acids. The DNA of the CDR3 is TGCGCCAGCAGCTTTTCATTTGACAGGGACTCTGGAAACACCATATATTTT. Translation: CASSFSFDRDSGNTIYF.

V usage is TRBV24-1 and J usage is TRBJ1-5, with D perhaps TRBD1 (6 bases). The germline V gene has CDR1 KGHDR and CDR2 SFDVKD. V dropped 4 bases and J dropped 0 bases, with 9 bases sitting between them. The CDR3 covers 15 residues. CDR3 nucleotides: TGTGCCACCAGTGAGGTGGGGGCTAGCAATCAGCCCCAGCATTTT. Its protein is CATSEVGASNQPQHF.

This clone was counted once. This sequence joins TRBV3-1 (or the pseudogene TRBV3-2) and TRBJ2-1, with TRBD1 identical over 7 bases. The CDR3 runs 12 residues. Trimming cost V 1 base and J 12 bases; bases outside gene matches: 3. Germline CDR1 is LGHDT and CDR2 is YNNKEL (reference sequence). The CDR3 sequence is CASSQARQGQFF. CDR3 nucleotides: TGTGCCAGCAGCCAAGCTAGACAGGGGCAGTTCTTC.